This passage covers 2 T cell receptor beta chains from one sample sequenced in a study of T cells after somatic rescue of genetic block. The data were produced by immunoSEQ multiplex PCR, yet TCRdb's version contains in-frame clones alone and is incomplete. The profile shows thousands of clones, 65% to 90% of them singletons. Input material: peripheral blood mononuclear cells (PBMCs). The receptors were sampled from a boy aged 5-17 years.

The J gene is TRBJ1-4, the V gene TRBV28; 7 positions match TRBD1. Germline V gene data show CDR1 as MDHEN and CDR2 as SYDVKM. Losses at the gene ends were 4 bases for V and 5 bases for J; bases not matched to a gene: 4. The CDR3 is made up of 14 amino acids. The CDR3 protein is CASSSDRVNEKLFF. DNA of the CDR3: TGTGCCAGCAGTTCCGACAGGGTAAATGAAAAACTGTTTTTT.

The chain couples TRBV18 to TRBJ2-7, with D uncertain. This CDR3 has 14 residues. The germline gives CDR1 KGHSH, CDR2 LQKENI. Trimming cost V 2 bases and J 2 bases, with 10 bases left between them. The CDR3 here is CASSPSYRAYEQYF. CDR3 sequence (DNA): TGTGCCAGCTCACCAAGCTATCGGGCCTACGAGCAGTACTTC.